The TCR beta chain under discussion was sequenced for a study of blood T cell repertoires in COVID-19. Whole-study context: The study drew acute and convalescent COVID-19 samples from the United States, Italy and Spain. Sample material is recorded as cDNA or gDNA derived from T cells, B-cell-depleted T cells, or PBMCs.

In the source study's methods: Cell counts per sample came from amplifying reference gene primers. Some clones are missing from TCRdb's copy, which holds only in-frame ones; the method was immunoSEQ multiplex PCR. V and J calls and clone size come straight from that table; D and trimming were deduced from the DNA. The repertoire has 100,000 to 150,000 clones, 88% of them found once; the top ten carry around 2.1%. Sequencing was carried out using peripheral blood. The receptor was isolated from a man between 65 and 79 years old with active COVID-19.

CDR3 nucleotides: TGCGCCAGCAGAGTCGGGAGCGCCTACGAGCAGTACTTC. This gives the protein CASRVGSAYEQYF. The rearrangement joins TRBV5-1 to TRBJ2-7; D is perhaps TRBD2 (6 bases). Germline assignment: CDR1 SGHRS and CDR2 YFSETQ. Trimming shortened V by 5 bases and J by 2 bases, and 11 bases separated the two germline ends. CDR3 length: 13 residues.